The 25 T cell receptor beta chains listed next were all sequenced from one sample in a study of T-cell reconstitution after alpha-beta-depleted transplantation in children (dated by TCRdb to about 2016). The treatment or condition label of this sample denotes: allogeneic hematopoietic cell transplantation with graft depleted of TCRalphabeta T cells and CD19 B cells. The library relied on PCR. Instrument used: Illumina HiSeq 2500. TCR library preparation used molecular barcoding, with unique molecular identifiers applied to normalize quantification of the TCRbeta repertoire. TCRdb itself trimmed the public reads at Q25 with fastp, ran MiXCR and retained productive beta chains. Rows matching on CDR3 protein sequence are summarized as one entry with the most common DNA and genes. This sample holds 600,000 to 700,000 distinct CDR3 sequences; about 12% were observed only once. Of the sample, about 0.77% falls within the top ten clones.

The sample in question was PBMCs, obtained before TCRalphabeta/CD19-depleted stem cell transplant. The receptor set was obtained from a girl aged 2-15 years with congenital amegakaryocytic thrombocytopenia, due to receive a stem cell transplant.

This clonotype has only a few counts. V gene TRBV15 combines with J gene TRBJ1-1; D is undetermined. The CDR3 is 18 amino acids. Germline loops: CDR1 LNHNV, CDR2 YYDKDF (reference sequence). V lost 0 bases to trimming and J lost 1 base, with 18 bases between them. The CDR3 nucleotides are TGTGCCACCAGCAGAGATCTTCCCGGACGGGTACGGAACACTGAAGCTTTCTTT. This sequence encodes CATSRDLPGRVRNTEAFF.

The table lists this clonotype with many counts. CDR3 sequence (DNA): TGTGCCAGCAGTCTAGCGGGAGGCTCTAGCGAGCAGTACTTC. Translating it yields CASSLAGGSSEQYF. The V call is TRBV7-9, the J call TRBJ2-7; 11 positions match TRBD2. CDR1 is SEHNR and CDR2 is FQNEAQ in the germline V gene (reference sequence). The length of the CDR3 is 14 residues. Trimming took 6 bases from V and 6 from J; bases not matched to a gene: 7.

This clonotype was detected only a few times. The chain has TRBV10-3 and TRBJ2-5, with 11 bases matching TRBD1. The J segment lost 4 bases and the V segment lost 4 bases, leaving 5 bases of the junction unmatched. The CDR3 has 15 amino acids. Looked up from germline, CDR1 is ENHRY and CDR2 is SYGVKD. CDR3 DNA: TGTGCCATCAGTGGGACCGGGACAGGGGGAGAGACCCAGTACTTC. This translates into CAISGTGTGGETQYF.

This clonotype was counted many times. V is TRBV6-1 and J is TRBJ2-7; D is perhaps TRBD1 or TRBD2 (6 bases each). The V end was cut by 5 bases, the J end by 2 bases, with 13 bases between. The CDR3 is made up of 14 amino acids. The germline V gene encodes CDR1 MNHNS and CDR2 SASEGT. The CDR3 loop reads CASSQRRGTYEQYF. In DNA form, the CDR3 reads TGTGCCAGCAGTCAGCGGAGGGGGACCTACGAGCAGTACTTC.

The CDR3 nucleotides are TGTGCCAGCAGTGACCAGGGGTTCCACGAGCAGTACTTC. Amino acids: CASSDQGFHEQYF. This chain links TRBV2 with TRBJ2-7; possibly TRBD1 for D (6 bases). This CDR3 spans 13 amino acids. From germline, CDR1 is SNHLY and CDR2 FYNNEI. The V end was cut by 3 bases, the J end by 5 bases, with 11 bases between.

This clonotype has a count of ten or more. The rearrangement links TRBV28 to TRBJ1-4, with D maybe TRBD1 (6 bases). CDR3 size: 14 residues. Trimming removed 3 bases at V and 6 bases at J, with 11 bases between. CDR1 MDHEN and CDR2 SYDVKM come from the germline V gene. CDR3 in DNA: TGTGCCAGCAGTTTTCAGGGGTGGGATGAAAAACTGTTTTTT. Protein product: CASSFQGWDEKLFF.

This chain joins TRBV20-1 and TRBJ1-2; D possibly corresponds to TRBD1 (5 bases). The length of the CDR3 is 13 residues. Looked up from germline, CDR1 is DFQATT and CDR2 is SNEGSKA (reference sequence). V lost 6 bases and J lost 7, with 18 bases in between. CDR3 DNA sequence: TGCAGTGCCCTTGGGGCGGTGGGAGGTGGCTACACCTTC. Its translation: CSALGAVGGGYTF.

This clonotype was seen only a few times. A junction end diverges from the germline sequence, so it may reflect a read error. The chain recombines TRBV7-2 with TRBJ2-3, with a tentative D call TRBD2 (6 bases). Germline-derived CDR1 and CDR2 are SGHTA and FQGNSA. CDR3 length equals 14 residues. The CDR3 is CASSLDGGLGTQYF. The CDR3 nucleotides read TGTGCCAGCAGTTTAGATGGGGGACTGGGTACGCAGTATTTT.

In its sample, this clonotype was seen many times. J is TRBJ2-1 and V is TRBV29-1; D unresolved. CDR3 length: 15 amino acids. Trimming removed 8 bases at V and 8 bases at J, with 25 bases between. In germline, CDR1 is SQVTM, CDR2 ANQGSEA. CDR3 loop: CSLQGMAGPEDEQFF. In DNA form, the CDR3 reads TGCAGCCTTCAAGGTATGGCCGGGCCTGAGGATGAGCAGTTCTTC.

This clonotype was counted many times. Written as DNA, the CDR3 is TGTGCCATCAGTGATTTCGAGGCAGATACGCAGTATTTT. Translating it yields CAISDFEADTQYF. The V and J genes are TRBV10-3 and TRBJ2-3; D gene ambiguous. This CDR3 has 13 amino acids. Germline V gives CDR1 ENHRY, CDR2 SYGVKD. The ends were cut back, 3 bases at V and 4 bases at J, with 8 bases in the middle.

The chain joins TRBV7-2 to TRBJ2-5; perhaps D is TRBD1 or TRBD2 (5 bases each). The V and J ends lost 6 bases and 7 bases respectively, with 24 bases between them. CDR1 SGHTA and CDR2 FQGNSA come from the germline V gene. CDR3 length equals 16 residues. DNA for the CDR3: TGTGCCAGCAGGCCCTCAGCCGGGGTACTTCAGGGGACCCAGTACTTC. Translating it yields CASRPSAGVLQGTQYF.

This clonotype has a count of ten or more. The chain combines TRBV20-1 with TRBJ2-1; D call uncertain. The germline gives CDR1 DFQATT, CDR2 SNEGSKA (reference sequence). V lost 6 bases and J lost 6, with 9 bases in between. This CDR3 spans 11 amino acids. CDR3 nucleotides: TGCAGTGCCCACCGCCCCAATGAGCAGTTCTTC. This gives the protein CSAHRPNEQFF.

This clonotype was detected ten times or more. The chain is built from TRBV20-1 and TRBJ2-7; TRBD1 is a possible D gene (5 bases). From germline, CDR1 is DFQATT and CDR2 SNEGSKA (reference sequence). V lost 6 bases, J lost 3 bases, and 15 bases lay in between. The CDR3 length is 13 residues. The CDR3 is CSANRQLDYEQYF. DNA for the CDR3: TGCAGTGCCAACCGACAGTTGGACTACGAGCAGTACTTC.

The chain recombines TRBV14 with TRBJ2-3; 8 nucleotides match TRBD2. Germline V gene lookup returns CDR1 SGHDN and CDR2 FVKESK. The CDR3 spans 16 residues. Germline trimming cut 2 bases from V and 5 bases from J; bases unmatched to any gene: 9. CDR3 bases: TGTGCCAGCAGCCAACCGGCTAGCGGGTTGAGAGATACGCAGTATTTT. Residues: CASSQPASGLRDTQYF.

As to this clonotype: A much larger clone sits a single nucleotide away, making a read error possible. This sequence joins TRBV20-1 and TRBJ1-5; the D is unclear. The CDR3 is 13 amino acids. Germline V gene sequence: CDR1 DFQATT, CDR2 SNEGSKA (reference sequence). The CDR3 is CSASREENQRQHF. CDR3 DNA sequence: TGCAGTGCTAGTCGGGAAGAAAATCAGCGCCAGCATTTT.

The chain uses TRBV5-1 and TRBJ2-5; a weak D match, TRBD1 (6 bases). Between the trimmed V and J ends, which lost 6 bases and 3 bases, there was a span of 15 bases. Germline V CDR1 and CDR2: SGHRS, YFSETQ. CDR3 length equals 14 residues. This chain's CDR3 is CASTLYSGEETQYF. The CDR3 DNA sequence: TGCGCCAGCACCCTCTATTCAGGGGAAGAGACCCAGTACTTC.

The chain uses TRBV9 and TRBJ2-2, with 7 bases identical to TRBD2. V trimming: 4 bases; J trimming: 4 bases; junction bases outside the gene matches: 7. Germline CDR1 and CDR2: SGDLS and YYNGEE. CDR3 length equals 15 residues. DNA of the CDR3: TGTGCCAGCAGCATGCCTAGCGGTATCACCGGGGAGCTGTTTTTT. This codes for CASSMPSGITGELFF.

V and J are TRBV28 and TRBJ2-7; D is possibly TRBD1 (6 bases). Trimming removed 6 bases from V and 2 bases from J, with 11 bases in between. CDR1 is MDHEN, CDR2 SYDVKM, per germline. The CDR3 runs 13 residues. In nucleotides, the CDR3 is TGTGCCAGCAGAGGCAGGGGTCCCTACGAGCAGTACTTC. The encoded protein is CASRGRGPYEQYF. Full variable domain (remainder filled in from reference TRBV28 and TRBJ2-7): DVKVTQSSRYLVKRTGEKVFLECVQDMDHENMFWYRQDPGLGLRLIYFSYDVKMKEKGDIPEGYSVSREKKERFSLILESASTNQTSMYLCASRGRGPYEQYFGPGTRLTVT.

Ten or more counts support this clonotype. V and J are TRBV6-1 and TRBJ2-2; D is unresolved. The CDR3 covers 13 residues. The V end lost 11 bases, the J end lost 4 bases, and 14 bases lay between the germline ends. CDR1 and CDR2 (germline): MNHNS, SASEGT. The CDR3 protein is CAGRRSSTGELFF. The DNA of the CDR3 is TGTGCCGGTCGCCGATCGTCCACCGGGGAGCTGTTTTTT.

This clonotype showed up just a few times. The V gene is TRBV7-8, the J gene TRBJ2-1, with 12 nucleotides matching TRBD1. The CDR3 has 15 amino acids. V dropped 0 bases and J dropped 12; count of bases not matched to a gene: 6. Germline CDR1 is SGHVS and CDR2 is FQNEAQ. The CDR3 region is CASSLAGTGGSWQFF. The CDR3 DNA sequence: TGTGCCAGCAGCTTAGCTGGGACAGGGGGCTCGTGGCAGTTCTTC.

This sequence joins TRBV20-1 and TRBJ2-1; D call uncertain. V lost 6 bases to trimming and J lost 7 bases, with 19 bases between them. Per the germline V gene, CDR1 is DFQATT and CDR2 is SNEGSKA (reference sequence). The CDR3 consists of 14 residues. The DNA of the CDR3 is TGCAGTGCCCCAGGAAGGACCTTCTTAAATGAGCAGTTCTTC. Protein sequence: CSAPGRTFLNEQFF.

V is TRBV5-1 and J is TRBJ1-1; D gene unclear. Trimming stripped 3 bases from V and 3 bases from J, with 12 bases between. Germline V gives CDR1 SGHRS, CDR2 YFSETQ. This CDR3 spans 14 amino acids. CDR3 sequence reads: CASSYEDGDTEAFF. The CDR3 DNA follows: TGCGCCAGCAGCTACGAGGATGGAGACACTGAAGCTTTCTTT.

This clonotype was seen more than once but under ten times. The rearrangement joins TRBV28 to TRBJ2-7; TRBD2 is a possible D gene (6 bases). Germline V gives CDR1 MDHEN, CDR2 SYDVKM. CDR3 size: 15 residues. Between the trimmed V and J ends, which lost 6 bases and 0 bases, there was a span of 15 bases. For the CDR3, the DNA is TGTGCCAGCAGCTTGGAGGGAGTTCTCTCCTACGAGCAGTACTTC. It encodes CASSLEGVLSYEQYF. The full variable domain, rest sourced from reference TRBV28 and TRBJ2-7, is DVKVTQSSRYLVKRTGEKVFLECVQDMDHENMFWYRQDPGLGLRLIYFSYDVKMKEKGDIPEGYSVSREKKERFSLILESASTNQTSMYLCASSLEGVLSYEQYFGPGTRLTVT.

A few counts support this clonotype. V and J are TRBV20-1 and TRBJ2-1, with D unresolved. The V end was cut by 3 bases, the J end by 8 bases, with 17 bases between. The germline gives CDR1 DFQATT, CDR2 SNEGSKA (reference sequence). This CDR3 spans 14 amino acids. Here the CDR3 reads CSARADRNTYEQFF. The CDR3 DNA is TGCAGTGCTAGGGCGGACCGGAATACCTATGAGCAGTTCTTC.

The chain links TRBV20-1 to TRBJ2-7; D is undetermined. The germline V gene has CDR1 DFQATT and CDR2 SNEGSKA (reference sequence). The germline V and J ends were trimmed by 7 bases and 0 bases, with 13 bases remaining between them. This CDR3 contains 13 residues. The DNA for the CDR3 is TGCAGTGGGTCCAGTGGGCCCTCCTACGAGCAGTACTTC. This codes for CSGSSGPSYEQYF.